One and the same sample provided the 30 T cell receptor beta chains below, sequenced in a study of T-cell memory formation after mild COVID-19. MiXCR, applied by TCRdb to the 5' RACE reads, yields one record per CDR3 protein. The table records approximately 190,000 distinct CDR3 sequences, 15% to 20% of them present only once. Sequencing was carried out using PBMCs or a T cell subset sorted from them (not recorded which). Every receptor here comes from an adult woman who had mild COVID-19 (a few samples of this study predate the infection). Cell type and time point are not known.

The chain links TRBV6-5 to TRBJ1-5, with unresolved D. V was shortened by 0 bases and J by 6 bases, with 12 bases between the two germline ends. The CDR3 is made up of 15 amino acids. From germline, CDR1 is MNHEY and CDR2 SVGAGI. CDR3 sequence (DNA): TGTGCCAGCAGTTACTCGAGCGGTATTGGTCAGCCCCAGCATTTT. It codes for CASSYSSGIGQPQHF.

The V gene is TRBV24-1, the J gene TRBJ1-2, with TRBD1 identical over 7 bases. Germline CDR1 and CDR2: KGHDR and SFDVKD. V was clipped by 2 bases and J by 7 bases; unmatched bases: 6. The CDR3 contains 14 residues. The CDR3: CATSDSRGRVGYTF. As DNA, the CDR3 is TGTGCCACCAGTGATTCAAGGGGGCGCGTTGGCTACACCTTC.

The CDR3 DNA follows: TGCGCCAGCAGCATAGGGTGGTACACCGGGGAGCTGTTTTTT. This gives the protein CASSIGWYTGELFF. The rearrangement links TRBV4-3 to TRBJ2-2; D remains unclear. V was clipped by 5 bases and J by 3 bases, with 10 bases between them. Germline assignment: CDR1 LGHNA and CDR2 YSLEER. There are 14 residues in the CDR3.

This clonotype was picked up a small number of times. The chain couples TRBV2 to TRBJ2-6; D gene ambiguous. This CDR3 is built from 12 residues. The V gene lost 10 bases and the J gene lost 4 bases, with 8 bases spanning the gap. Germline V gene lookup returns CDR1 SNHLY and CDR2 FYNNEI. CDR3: CATLGGANVLTF. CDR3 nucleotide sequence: TGTGCCACTTTGGGAGGGGCCAACGTCCTGACTTTC.

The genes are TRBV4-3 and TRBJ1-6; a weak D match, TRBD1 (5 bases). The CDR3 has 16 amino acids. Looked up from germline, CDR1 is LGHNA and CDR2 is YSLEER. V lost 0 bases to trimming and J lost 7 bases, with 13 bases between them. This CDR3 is CASSQDPGARNSPLHF. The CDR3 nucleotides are TGCGCCAGCAGCCAAGATCCCGGGGCCAGAAATTCACCCCTCCACTTT.

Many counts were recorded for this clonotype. The chain's CDR3 is CASGYGRGQETQYF. The CDR3 region has the DNA TGTGCCAGCGGGTACGGGAGGGGGCAGGAGACCCAGTACTTC. V gene TRBV6-6 combines with J gene TRBJ2-5; the D gene is possibly TRBD2 (8 bases). CDR3 length equals 14 residues. Germline CDR1 reads MNHNY; CDR2 reads SVGAGI (reference sequence). V was cut by 8 bases and J by 5 bases, with 18 bases left in between.

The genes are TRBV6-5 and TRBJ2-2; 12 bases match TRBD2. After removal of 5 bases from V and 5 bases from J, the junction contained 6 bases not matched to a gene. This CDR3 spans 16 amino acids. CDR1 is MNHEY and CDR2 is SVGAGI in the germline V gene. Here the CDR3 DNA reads TGTGCCAGCAGTCCTGGACTAGCGGGAAGGACCGGGGAGCTGTTTTTT. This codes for CASSPGLAGRTGELFF.

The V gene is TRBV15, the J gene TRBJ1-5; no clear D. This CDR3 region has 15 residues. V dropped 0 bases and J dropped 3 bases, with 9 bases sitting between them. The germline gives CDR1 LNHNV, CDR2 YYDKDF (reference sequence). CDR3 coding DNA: TGTGCCACCAGCAGAGACCCGGGCGCCAATCAGCCCCAGCATTTT. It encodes CATSRDPGANQPQHF.

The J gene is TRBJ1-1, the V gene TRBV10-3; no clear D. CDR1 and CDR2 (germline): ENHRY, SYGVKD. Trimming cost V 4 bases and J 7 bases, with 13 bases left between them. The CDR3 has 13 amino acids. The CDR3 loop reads CAISADAGSEAFF. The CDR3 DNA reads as TGTGCCATCAGTGCCGATGCCGGGAGTGAAGCTTTCTTT.

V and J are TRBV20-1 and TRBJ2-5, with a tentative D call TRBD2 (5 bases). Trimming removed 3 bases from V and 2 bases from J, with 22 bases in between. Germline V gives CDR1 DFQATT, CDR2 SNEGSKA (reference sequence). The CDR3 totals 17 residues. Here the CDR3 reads CSARTDGIARIQETQYF. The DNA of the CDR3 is TGCAGTGCTAGGACCGACGGAATAGCGCGAATACAAGAGACCCAGTACTTC.

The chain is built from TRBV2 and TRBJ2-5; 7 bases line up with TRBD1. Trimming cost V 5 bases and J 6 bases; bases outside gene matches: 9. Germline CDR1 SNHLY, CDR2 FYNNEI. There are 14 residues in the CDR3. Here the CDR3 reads CASSHAGGGKTQYF. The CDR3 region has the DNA TGTGCCAGCAGTCACGCAGGGGGTGGGAAGACCCAGTACTTC.

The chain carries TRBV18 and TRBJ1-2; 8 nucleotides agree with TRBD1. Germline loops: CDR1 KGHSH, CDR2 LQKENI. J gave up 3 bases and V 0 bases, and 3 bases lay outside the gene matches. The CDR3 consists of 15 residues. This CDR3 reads CASSPPQTGDYGYTF. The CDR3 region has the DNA TGTGCCAGCTCACCACCCCAGACAGGGGACTATGGCTACACCTTC.

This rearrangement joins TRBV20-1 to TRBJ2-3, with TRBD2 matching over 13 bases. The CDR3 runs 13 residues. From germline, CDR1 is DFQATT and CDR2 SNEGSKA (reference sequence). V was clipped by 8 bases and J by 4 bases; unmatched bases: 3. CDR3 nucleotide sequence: TGCAGTCGGACTAGCGGGGGTCCAGATACGCAGTATTTT. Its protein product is CSRTSGGPDTQYF.

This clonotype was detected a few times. CDR3 sequence: CASSAAGKVGELFF. CDR3 coding DNA: TGTGCCAGCAGCGCCGCGGGCAAGGTCGGGGAGCTGTTTTTT. The chain combines TRBV11-1 with TRBJ2-2, with D perhaps TRBD2 (5 bases). This CDR3 comprises 14 residues. The germline V gene has CDR1 SGHAT and CDR2 FQDESV (reference sequence). V lost 5 bases to trimming and J lost 7 bases, with 14 bases between them.

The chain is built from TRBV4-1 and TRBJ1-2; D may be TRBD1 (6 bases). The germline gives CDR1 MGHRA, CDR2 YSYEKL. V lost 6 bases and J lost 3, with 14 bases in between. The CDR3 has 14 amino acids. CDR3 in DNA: TGCGCCAGCAGTTGGGGGGGCCAGGACTATGGCTACACCTTC. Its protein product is CASSWGGQDYGYTF.

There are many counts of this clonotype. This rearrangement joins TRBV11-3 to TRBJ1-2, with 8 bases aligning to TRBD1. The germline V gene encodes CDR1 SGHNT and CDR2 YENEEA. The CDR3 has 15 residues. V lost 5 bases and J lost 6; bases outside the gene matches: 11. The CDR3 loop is CASSPREAGGHGYTF. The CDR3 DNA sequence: TGTGCCAGCAGCCCTAGAGAGGCAGGGGGCCATGGCTACACCTTC. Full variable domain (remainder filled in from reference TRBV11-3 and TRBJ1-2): EAGVVQSPRYKIIEKKQPVAFWCNPISGHNTLYWYLQNLGQGPELLIRYENEEAVDDSQLPKDRFSAERLKGVDSTLKIQPAELGDSAVYLCASSPREAGGHGYTFGSGTRLTVV.

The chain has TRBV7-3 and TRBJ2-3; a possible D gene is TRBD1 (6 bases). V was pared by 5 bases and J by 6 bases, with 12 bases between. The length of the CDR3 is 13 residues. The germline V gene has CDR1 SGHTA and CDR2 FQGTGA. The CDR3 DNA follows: TGTGCCAGCAGCCGGACAGTCCGGGATACGCAGTATTTT. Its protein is CASSRTVRDTQYF.

CDR3 nucleotide sequence: TGTGCCACCAGCAGAGAATCGAGCTCCTACAATGAGCAGTTCTTC. As protein: CATSRESSSYNEQFF. The chain uses TRBV15 and TRBJ2-1; D gene uncertain. The CDR3 loop spans 15 amino acids. Germline V gene data show CDR1 as LNHNV and CDR2 as YYDKDF (reference sequence). The germline V and J ends were trimmed by 0 bases and 0 bases, with 6 bases remaining between them.

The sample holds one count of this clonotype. The CDR3 is CASSLGVWPPYEQYF. The CDR3 DNA is TGCGCCAGCAGCTTGGGCGTCTGGCCTCCCTACGAGCAGTACTTC. The chain has TRBV5-1 and TRBJ2-7; D ambiguous. V was pared by 0 bases and J by 2 bases, with 12 bases between. The CDR3 runs 15 residues. Looked up from germline, CDR1 is SGHRS and CDR2 is YFSETQ. Full variable domain (missing parts from reference TRBV5-1 and TRBJ2-7): KAGVTQTPRYLIKTRGQQVTLSCSPISGHRSVSWYQQTPGQGLQFLFEYFSETQRNKGNFPGRFSGRQFSNSRSEMNVSTLELGDSALYLCASSLGVWPPYEQYFGPGTRLTVT.

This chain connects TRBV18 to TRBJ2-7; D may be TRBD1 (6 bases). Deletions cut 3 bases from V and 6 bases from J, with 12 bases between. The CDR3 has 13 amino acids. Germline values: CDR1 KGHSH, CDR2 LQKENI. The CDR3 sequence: CASSPGTFREQYF. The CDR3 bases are TGTGCCAGCTCACCGGGGACATTTCGCGAGCAGTACTTC.

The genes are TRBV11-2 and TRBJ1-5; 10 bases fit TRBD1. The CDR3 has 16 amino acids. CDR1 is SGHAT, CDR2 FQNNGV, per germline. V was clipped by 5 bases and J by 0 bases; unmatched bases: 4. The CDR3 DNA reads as TGTGCCAGCAGCGTGGGGACAGGGGTTAGCAATCAGCCCCAGCATTTT. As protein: CASSVGTGVSNQPQHF.

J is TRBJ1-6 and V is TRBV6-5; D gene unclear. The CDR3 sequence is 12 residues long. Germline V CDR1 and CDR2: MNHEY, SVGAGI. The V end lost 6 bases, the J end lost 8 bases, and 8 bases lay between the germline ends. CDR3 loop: CASSYRHSPLHF. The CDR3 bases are TGTGCCAGCAGCTATCGACATTCACCCCTCCACTTT.

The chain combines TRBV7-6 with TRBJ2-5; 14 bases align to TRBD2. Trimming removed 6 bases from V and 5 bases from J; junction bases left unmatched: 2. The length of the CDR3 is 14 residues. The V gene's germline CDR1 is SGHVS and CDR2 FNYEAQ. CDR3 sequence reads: CASRTSGRGETQYF. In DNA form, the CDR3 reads TGTGCCAGCAGGACTAGCGGGAGGGGGGAGACCCAGTACTTC. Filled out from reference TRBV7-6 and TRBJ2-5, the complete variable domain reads GAGVSQSPRYKVTKRGQDVALRCDPISGHVSLYWYRQALGQGPEFLTYFNYEAQQDKSGLPNDRFSAERPEGSISTLTIQRTEQRDSAMYRCASRTSGRGETQYFGPGTRLLVL.

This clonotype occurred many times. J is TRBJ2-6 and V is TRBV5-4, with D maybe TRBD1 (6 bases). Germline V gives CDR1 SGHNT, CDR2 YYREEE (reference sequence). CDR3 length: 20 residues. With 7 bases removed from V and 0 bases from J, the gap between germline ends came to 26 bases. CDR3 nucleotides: TGTGCCAGCCGAAGTGGAATGGGGGCCGGTCTGAGCTCTGGGGCCAACGTCCTGACTTTC. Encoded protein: CASRSGMGAGLSSGANVLTF. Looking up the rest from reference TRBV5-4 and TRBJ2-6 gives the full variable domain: ETGVTQSPTHLIKTRGQQVTLRCSSQSGHNTVSWYQQALGQGPQFIFQYYREEENGRGNFPPRFSGLQFPNYSSELNVNALELDDSALYLCASRSGMGAGLSSGANVLTFGAGSRLTVL.

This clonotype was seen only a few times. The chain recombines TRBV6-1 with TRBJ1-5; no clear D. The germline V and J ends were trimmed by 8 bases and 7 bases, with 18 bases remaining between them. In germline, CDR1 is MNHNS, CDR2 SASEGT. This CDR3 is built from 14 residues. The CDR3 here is CASGLASEGQPQHF. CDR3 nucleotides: TGTGCCAGCGGATTGGCCTCAGAAGGCCAGCCCCAGCATTTT.

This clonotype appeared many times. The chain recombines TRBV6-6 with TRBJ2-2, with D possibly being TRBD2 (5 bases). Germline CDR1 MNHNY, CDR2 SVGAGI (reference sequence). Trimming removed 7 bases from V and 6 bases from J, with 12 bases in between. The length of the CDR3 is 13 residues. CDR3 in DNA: TGTGCCAGCATGTCTGAGGGTGCCGGGGAGCTGTTTTTT. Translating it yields CASMSEGAGELFF.

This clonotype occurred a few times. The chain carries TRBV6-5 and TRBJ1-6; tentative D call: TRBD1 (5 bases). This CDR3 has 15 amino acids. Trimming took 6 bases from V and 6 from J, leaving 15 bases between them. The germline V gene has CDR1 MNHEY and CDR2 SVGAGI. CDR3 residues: CASRRDRSPNSPLHF. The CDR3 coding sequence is TGTGCCAGCAGGAGAGACAGATCCCCTAATTCACCCCTCCACTTT.

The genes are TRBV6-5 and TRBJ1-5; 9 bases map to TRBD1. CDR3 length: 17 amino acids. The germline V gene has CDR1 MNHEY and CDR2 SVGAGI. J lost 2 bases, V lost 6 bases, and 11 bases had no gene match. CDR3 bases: TGTGCCAGCAGCCCCGGGACAGGGTTTAGGGGCAATCAGCCCCAGCATTTT. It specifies CASSPGTGFRGNQPQHF.

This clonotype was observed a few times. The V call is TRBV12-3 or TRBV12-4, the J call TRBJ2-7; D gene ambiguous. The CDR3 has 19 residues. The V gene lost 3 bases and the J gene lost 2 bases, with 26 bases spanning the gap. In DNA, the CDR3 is TGTGCCAGCAGTTTCCTCGCCGGTCTCGGGTCTCCATCTACCTACGAGCAGTACTTC. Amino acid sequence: CASSFLAGLGSPSTYEQYF.

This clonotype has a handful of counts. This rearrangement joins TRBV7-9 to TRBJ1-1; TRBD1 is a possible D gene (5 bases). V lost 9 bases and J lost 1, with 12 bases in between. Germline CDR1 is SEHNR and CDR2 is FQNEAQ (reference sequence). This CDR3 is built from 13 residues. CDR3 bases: TGTGCCAGTGACGGGGCGGGGAACACTGAAGCTTTCTTT. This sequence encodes CASDGAGNTEAFF.